The present TCR beta chain was sequenced within a study of T cells in Graves' hyperthyroidism and ophthalmopathy. Study-wide context: Upon initial diagnosis and before any treatment, peripheral blood was collected.

Many counts were recorded for this clonotype. As yet, its antigen is unknown. It was RNA transcripts that yielded the amplified TCR beta CDR3 regions. First-round RT-PCR with HTBI primers amplified the TCR CDR3 region. TCRdb analysed the multiplex PCR reads with MiXCR anew, one entry per CDR3 protein. Here the sample spans over 250,000 distinct CDR3 sequences, less than 30% being singletons. Patients between 18 and 65 years old had hyperthyroidism, newly diagnosed and lasting under 2 months. CDR3 size: 13 residues. Trimming removed 6 bases from V and 7 bases from J; junction bases left unmatched: 9. Germline loops: CDR1 SNHLY, CDR2 FYNNEI. Broader study findings: A model built on 13 V-J features separated ophthalmopathy from stable hyperthyroidism.

The chain is built from TRBV2 and TRBJ2-7, with 7 bases identical to TRBD1. This TCR was sampled from a man between 35 and 55 years old with Graves' hyperthyroidism that later progressed to Graves' ophthalmopathy. The sequenced sample was blood. The CDR3 protein is CASRSTGAGEQYF. The CDR3 bases are TGTGCCAGCAGGTCCACAGGGGCAGGGGAGCAGTACTTC.